The TCR beta chain under discussion was sequenced for a study of blood T cell repertoires in COVID-19. Study-wide background: The United States, Italy and Spain were the sources of the acute and convalescent COVID-19 samples. T cells, B-cell-depleted T cells, or PBMCs supplied cDNA or gDNA.

Per the original data handling: Estimation of nucleated cell counts was performed using reference gene primer amplification. Repertoires were generated with immunoSEQ multiplex PCR, while TCRdb's copy carries only in-frame clones and drops some. The V and J calls and clone size come from that table; D and trimming were worked out from the DNA. The sample contains under 300,000 clones, around 84% of which appear only once. The count of this clone is one. Between the trimmed V and J ends, which lost 4 bases and 4 bases, there was a span of 12 bases. Germline-derived CDR1 and CDR2 are PRHDT and FYEKMQ (reference sequence). The CDR3 loop spans 14 amino acids.

This rearrangement joins TRBV13 to TRBJ2-3; D is unresolved. The sequence was collected from an older woman with active or convalescent COVID-19. The sequenced material came from peripheral blood. CDR3 in DNA: TGTGCCAGCAGCTCCCCGTCCGAGGCAGATACGCAGTATTTT. It is translated as CASSSPSEADTQYF.